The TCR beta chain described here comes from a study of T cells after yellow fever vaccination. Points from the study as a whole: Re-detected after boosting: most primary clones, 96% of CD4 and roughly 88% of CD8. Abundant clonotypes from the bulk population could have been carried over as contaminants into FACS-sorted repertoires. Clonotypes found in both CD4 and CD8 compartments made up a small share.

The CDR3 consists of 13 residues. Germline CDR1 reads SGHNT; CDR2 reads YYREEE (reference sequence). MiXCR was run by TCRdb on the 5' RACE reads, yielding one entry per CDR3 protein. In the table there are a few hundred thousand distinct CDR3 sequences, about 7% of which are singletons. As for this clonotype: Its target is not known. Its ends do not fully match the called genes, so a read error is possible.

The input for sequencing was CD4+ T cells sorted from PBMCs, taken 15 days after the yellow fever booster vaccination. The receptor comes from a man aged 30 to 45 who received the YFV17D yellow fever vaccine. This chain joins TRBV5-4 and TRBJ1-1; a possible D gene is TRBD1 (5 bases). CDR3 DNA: TGTGCCAGCAGTTCCCAGGGACGGATTGAAGCTTCCTTT. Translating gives CASSSQGRIEASF.